This T cell receptor beta chain was captured by sequencing in a study of molecular identifiers for immune sequencing clone quantification (dated by TCRdb to 2017 to 2018). About the investigation overall: For a replicate experiment, RNA from roughly 18,000 or 92,000 naive CD8 T cells was divided into five aliquots, of which four were sequenced. This methods study used CD8 T cells to benchmark TCR RNA copy counting and molecular-identifier clustering-based TCR repertoire sequencing (MIDCIRS). The study at large found these results: The naive libraries included spiked-in Jurkat TCR RNA (roughly nine copies' worth), and this RNA is not part of the donor repertoire. Spiked-in Jurkat TCR RNA equal to a single cell's worth was reported to be detectable even within 1,200,000 naive CD8 T cells. In CMV-specific effector cells, clones with more than 20 RNA copies accounted for over 99% of molecules, whereas in naive cells such clones accounted for under 1%. Approximately 3.1 recovered TCR RNA copies per cell were obtained by modeling, versus about ten by digital PCR, implying a capture efficiency of 25% to 35%. Without barcode sub-clustering, chimeric consensus sequences inflated TCR diversity; chimeras reached as high as 47%. Identical TCR molecules sharing a barcode could cause highly expanded clone sizes to be underestimated.

Libraries of naive CD8 T cells were generated from roughly 20,000 to 1,000,000 sorted cells, with 10%, 30% or 50% of the purified RNA used. On a BD FACSAria II, naive CD8 T cells were FACS-sorted as CD8+CD4-CCR7+CD45RA+ and collected into RLT Plus buffer. To test detection sensitivity, Jurkat RNA equivalent to more than 8 TCR copies was spiked into samples of about 17,000-1,100,000 naive CD8 T cells. CD8 T cells were enriched with RosetteSep CD8+ T Cell Enrichment Cocktail and Ficoll-Paque, followed by ACK red cell lysis. For this clonotype: The target of this receptor is not known. The input lacks base qualities; no much larger clone sits a single base away.

The CDR3 measures 12 amino acids from cysteine to phenylalanine. Of the read, only the CDR3 DNA is kept; its 36 bases are in frame from base 1. The CDR1 and CDR2 encoded by the germline V gene are SQVTM and ANQGSEA. Trimming at the junction amounts to 1 base on V and 9 bases on J, and the germline ends lie 10 bases apart. Preparation of the library involved PCR. For sequencing, a NextSeq 500 was employed. Bulk TCR libraries were prepared as previously described, using TCR primers listed in Table S5. Purification of total RNA was performed with the Qiagen AllPrep DNA/RNA kit. Before analysis, reads from multiple sequencing runs of one library were combined. As for how the authors treated the data: Only reads with exact TCR constant sequence were kept, trimmed to 150 nt, and grouped by their 12-nt molecular barcodes. Reads inside each barcode group were sub-clustered using a 15% Levenshtein threshold, and a quality-weighted consensus sequence was constructed for each RNA molecule. Non-functional sequences were filtered out, along with any lower-count sequence sitting one edit away from another sequence. Barcode sub-clusters with fewer than 20% of the maximum read count were removed, based on fitting two negative binomial distributions. Using fastp at Q25 and MiXCR, TCRdb reprocessed the public reads and kept productive beta chains. Identical CDR3 protein sequences are pooled into one entry, listed with their most common genes and DNA. TCRdb, not the original authors, processed these V and J calls. Counted in this sample were a few hundred thousand distinct CDR3 sequences; roughly 24% of them appeared once. About 0.71% of the sample is in the top ten clones.

Material for sequencing was naive CD8+ T cells from blood, with Jurkat cell RNA spiked in. Read against the paper, the sample's cell subset or site label means: FACS-sorted CD8+CD4-CCR7+CD45RA+ naive T cells. Recombination connected TRBV29-1 to TRBJ2-1; perhaps TRBD2 is the D gene, with 6 bases matching. This receptor was obtained from a human donor in good health. Some libraries in this study had Jurkat cell RNA spiked in. The DNA is TGCAGCGTTGAAGCGACGGGAGTTGAGCAGTTCTTC. This codes for CSVEATGVEQFF.